This T cell receptor beta chain derives from a study of CD8 T cells in ankylosing spondylitis. For TCR beta, libraries came from quantitative 5'-RACE with molecular barcodes. TCRdb re-called the 5' RACE reads through MiXCR, storing one row per CDR3 protein. The sample shows around 230,000 distinct CDR3 sequences, approximately 8.4% of them seen only once. Regarding the study as a whole: Earlier work had already found some motif variants in reactive arthritis synovial fluid and blood. Disease-associated clones were reportedly significantly overrepresented in matched ankylosing spondylitis synovial fluid.

This clonotype was recorded many times. The antigen is not known. Germline V gene data show CDR1 as MDHEN and CDR2 as SYDVKM. The V segment lost 6 bases and the J segment 7 bases; nucleotides outside the gene matches: 9. This CDR3 has 15 residues. The sequence was collected from a female donor with ankylosing spondylitis or in good health (not recorded which). The sequenced material came from blood, either unsorted or a sorted T cell fraction (not recorded which). V is TRBV28 and J is TRBJ1-4; 9 nucleotides agree with TRBD1. CDR3 in DNA: TGTGCCAGCAGAGTGGCGGGACAGGGAAGTGAAAAACTGTTTTTT. Translation: CASRVAGQGSEKLFF.